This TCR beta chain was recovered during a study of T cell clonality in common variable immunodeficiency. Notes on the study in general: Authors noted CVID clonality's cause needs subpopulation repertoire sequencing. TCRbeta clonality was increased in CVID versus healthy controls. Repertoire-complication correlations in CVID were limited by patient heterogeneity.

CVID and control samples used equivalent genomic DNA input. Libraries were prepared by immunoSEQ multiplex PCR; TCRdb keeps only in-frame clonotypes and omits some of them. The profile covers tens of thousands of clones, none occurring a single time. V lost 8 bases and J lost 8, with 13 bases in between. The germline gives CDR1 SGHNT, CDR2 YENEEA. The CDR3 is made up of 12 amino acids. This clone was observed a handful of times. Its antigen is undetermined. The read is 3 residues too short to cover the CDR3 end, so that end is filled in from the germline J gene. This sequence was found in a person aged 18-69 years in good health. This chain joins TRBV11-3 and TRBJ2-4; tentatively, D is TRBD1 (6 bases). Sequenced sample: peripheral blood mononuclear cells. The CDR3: CASRGAGDIQYF. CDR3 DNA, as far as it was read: TGTGCCAGCCGGGGAGCAGGGGACATT. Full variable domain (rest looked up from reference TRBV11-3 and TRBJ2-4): EAGVVQSPRYKIIEKKQPVAFWCNPISGHNTLYWYLQNLGQGPELLIRYENEEAVDDSQLPKDRFSAERLKGVDSTLKIQPAELGDSAVYLCASRGAGDIQYFGAGTRLSVL.